The T cell receptor beta chain described here comes from a study of CD8 T cells in Susac syndrome. TCR beta sequences were obtained from blood CD8+ and CD4+ T cells. Bulk CD8+ and CD4+ cells came from magnetic negative isolation; CD8+ TEMRA by FACS. The CDR3 length is 17 residues. Germline values: CDR1 LNHDA, CDR2 SQIVND (reference sequence). The ends lost 4 bases at V and 3 bases at J; junction bases unmatched: 12. An input of about 0.5 to 1 ug of RNA was subjected to reverse transcription using random hexamers. Via MiXCR, TCRdb re-called the immunoSEQ multiplex PCR reads, giving one row per CDR3 protein. Altogether 140,000 or so distinct CDR3 sequences are present, approximately 94% being singletons, with the ten largest covering around 0.08%.

This TCR was sampled from a human donor in good health. Sequencing was done on a sample of CD4+ T cells from PBMCs. This chain links TRBV19 with TRBJ2-1; the match to TRBD2 covers 7 bases. Written as DNA, the CDR3 is TGTGCCAGTAGTACCCCTTCGCTAGCGGAGGGCTACAATGAGCAGTTCTTC. Protein product: CASSTPSLAEGYNEQFF.